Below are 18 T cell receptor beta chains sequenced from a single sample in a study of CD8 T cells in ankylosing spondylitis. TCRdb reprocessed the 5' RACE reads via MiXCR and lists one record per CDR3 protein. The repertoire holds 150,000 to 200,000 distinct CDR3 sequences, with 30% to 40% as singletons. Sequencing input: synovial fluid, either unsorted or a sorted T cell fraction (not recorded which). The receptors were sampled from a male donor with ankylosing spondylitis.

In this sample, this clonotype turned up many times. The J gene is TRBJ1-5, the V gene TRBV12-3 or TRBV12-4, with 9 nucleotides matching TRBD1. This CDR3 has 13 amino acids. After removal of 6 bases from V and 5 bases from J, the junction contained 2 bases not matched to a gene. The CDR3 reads CASRGQGDQPQHF. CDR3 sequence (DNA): TGTGCCAGCAGGGGACAGGGCGATCAGCCCCAGCATTTT.

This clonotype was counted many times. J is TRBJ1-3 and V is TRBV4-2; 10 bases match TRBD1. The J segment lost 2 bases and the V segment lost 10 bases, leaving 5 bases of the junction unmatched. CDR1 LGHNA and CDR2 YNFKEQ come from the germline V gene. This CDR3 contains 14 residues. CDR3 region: CATAGTGAGNTIYF. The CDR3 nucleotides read TGTGCCACCGCGGGGACAGGGGCTGGAAACACCATATATTTT.

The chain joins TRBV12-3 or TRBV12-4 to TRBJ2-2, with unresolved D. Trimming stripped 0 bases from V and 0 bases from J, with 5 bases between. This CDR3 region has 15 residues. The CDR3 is CASSLALTNTGELFF. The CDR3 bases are TGTGCCAGCAGTTTAGCCCTAACGAACACCGGGGAGCTGTTTTTT.

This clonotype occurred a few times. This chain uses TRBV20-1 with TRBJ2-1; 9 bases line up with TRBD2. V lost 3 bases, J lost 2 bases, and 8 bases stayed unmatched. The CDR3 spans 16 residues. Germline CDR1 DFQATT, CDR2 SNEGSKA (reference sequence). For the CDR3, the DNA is TGCAGTGCTAGCTCCTGGACTAGCGTACCCTACAATGAGCAGTTCTTC. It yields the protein CSASSWTSVPYNEQFF.

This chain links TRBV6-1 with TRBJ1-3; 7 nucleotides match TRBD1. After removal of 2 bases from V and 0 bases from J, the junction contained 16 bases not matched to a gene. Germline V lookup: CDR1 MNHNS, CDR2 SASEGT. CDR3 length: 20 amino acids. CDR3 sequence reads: CASSEWGVAGTVNSGNTIYF. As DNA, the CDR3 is TGTGCCAGCAGTGAATGGGGTGTCGCCGGGACAGTTAACTCTGGAAACACCATATATTTT.

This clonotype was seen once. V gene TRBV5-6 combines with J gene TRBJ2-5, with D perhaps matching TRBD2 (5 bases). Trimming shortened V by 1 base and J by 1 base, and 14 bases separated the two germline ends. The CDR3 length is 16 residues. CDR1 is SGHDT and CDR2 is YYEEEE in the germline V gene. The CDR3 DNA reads TGTGCCAGCAGCTTGATGAGGGCCGTCTTCCAAGAGACCCAGTACTTC. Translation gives CASSLMRAVFQETQYF.

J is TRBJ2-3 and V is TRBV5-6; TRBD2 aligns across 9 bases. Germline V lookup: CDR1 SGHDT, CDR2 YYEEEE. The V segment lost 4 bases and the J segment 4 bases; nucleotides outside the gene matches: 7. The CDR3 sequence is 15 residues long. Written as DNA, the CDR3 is TGTGCCAGCAGCAATATAGCGGGAGAGGCAGATACGCAGTATTTT. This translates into CASSNIAGEADTQYF.

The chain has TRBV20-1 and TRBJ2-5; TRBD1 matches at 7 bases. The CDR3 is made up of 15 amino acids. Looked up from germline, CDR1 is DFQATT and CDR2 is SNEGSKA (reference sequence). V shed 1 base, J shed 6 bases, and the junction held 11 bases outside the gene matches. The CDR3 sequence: CSARGTGVLLQTQYF. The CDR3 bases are TGCAGTGCTAGAGGGACAGGTGTTCTCTTACAGACCCAGTACTTC.

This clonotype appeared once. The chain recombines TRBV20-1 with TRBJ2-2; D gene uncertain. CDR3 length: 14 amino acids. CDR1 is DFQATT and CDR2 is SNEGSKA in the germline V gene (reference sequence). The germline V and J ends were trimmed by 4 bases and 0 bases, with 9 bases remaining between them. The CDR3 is CSAMYGSNTGELFF. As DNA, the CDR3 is TGCAGTGCTATGTACGGTTCGAACACCGGGGAGCTGTTTTTT.

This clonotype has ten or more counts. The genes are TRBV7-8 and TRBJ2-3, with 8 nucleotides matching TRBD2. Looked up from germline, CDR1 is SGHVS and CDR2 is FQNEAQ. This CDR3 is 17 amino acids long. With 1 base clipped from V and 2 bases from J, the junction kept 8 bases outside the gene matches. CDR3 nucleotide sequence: TGTGCCAGCAGCTTAGTGGGGTCGGGGGGGTACACAGATACGCAGTATTTT. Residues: CASSLVGSGGYTDTQYF. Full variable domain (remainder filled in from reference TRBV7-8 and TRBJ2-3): GAGVSQSPRYKVAKRGQDVALRCDPISGHVSLFWYQQALGQGPEFLTYFQNEAQLDKSGLPSDRFFAERPEGSVSTLKIQRTQQEDSAVYLCASSLVGSGGYTDTQYFGPGTRLTVL.

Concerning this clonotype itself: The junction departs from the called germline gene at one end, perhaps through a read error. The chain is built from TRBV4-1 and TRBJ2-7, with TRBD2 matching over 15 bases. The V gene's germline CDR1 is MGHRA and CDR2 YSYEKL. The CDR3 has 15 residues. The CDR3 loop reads CASSQGLAGGYGQYF. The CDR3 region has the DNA TGCGCCAGCAGCCAGGGACTAGCGGGAGGCTACGGGCAGTACTTC.

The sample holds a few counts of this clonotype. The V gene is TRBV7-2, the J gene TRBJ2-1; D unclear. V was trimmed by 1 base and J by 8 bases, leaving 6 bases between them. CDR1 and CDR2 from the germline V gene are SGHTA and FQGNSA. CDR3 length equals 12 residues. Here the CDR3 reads CASSLGRYEQFF. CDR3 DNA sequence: TGTGCCAGCAGCTTAGGCAGATATGAGCAGTTCTTC.

The CDR3 reads CASSPPGSTPDTQYF. The DNA of the CDR3 is TGTGCCAGCAGCCCCCCTGGGAGCACACCAGATACGCAGTATTTT. The rearrangement links TRBV9 to TRBJ2-3; D perhaps matches TRBD2 (5 bases). Trimming shortened V by 4 bases and J by 4 bases, and 16 bases separated the two germline ends. This CDR3 region has 15 residues. Germline V CDR1 and CDR2: SGDLS, YYNGEE.

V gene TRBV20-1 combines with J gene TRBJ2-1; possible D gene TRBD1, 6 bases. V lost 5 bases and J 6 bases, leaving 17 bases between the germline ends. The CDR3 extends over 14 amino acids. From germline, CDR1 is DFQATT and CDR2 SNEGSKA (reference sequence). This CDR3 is CSAQTGYRGNEQFF. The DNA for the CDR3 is TGCAGTGCTCAAACAGGGTATAGGGGCAATGAGCAGTTCTTC.

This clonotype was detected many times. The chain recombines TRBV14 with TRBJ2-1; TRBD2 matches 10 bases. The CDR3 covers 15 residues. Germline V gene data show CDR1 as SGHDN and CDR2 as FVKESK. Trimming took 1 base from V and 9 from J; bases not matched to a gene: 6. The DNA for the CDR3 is TGTGCCAGCAGCCAAGCCTCTAGCGGGAGAGGTGAGCAGTTCTTC. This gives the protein CASSQASSGRGEQFF.

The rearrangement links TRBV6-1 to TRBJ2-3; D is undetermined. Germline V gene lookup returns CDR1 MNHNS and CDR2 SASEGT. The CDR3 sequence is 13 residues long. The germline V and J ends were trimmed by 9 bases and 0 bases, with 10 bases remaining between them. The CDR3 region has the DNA TGTGCCAGTCGTGGGTCTAGCACAGATACGCAGTATTTT. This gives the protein CASRGSSTDTQYF.

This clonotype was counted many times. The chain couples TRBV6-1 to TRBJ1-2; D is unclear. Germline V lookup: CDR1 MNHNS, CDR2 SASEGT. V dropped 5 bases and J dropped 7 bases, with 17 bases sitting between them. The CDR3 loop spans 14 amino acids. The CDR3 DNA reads TGTGCCAGCAGTCCGGGCGGGAAAGCCAGTGGCTACACCTTC. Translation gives CASSPGGKASGYTF.

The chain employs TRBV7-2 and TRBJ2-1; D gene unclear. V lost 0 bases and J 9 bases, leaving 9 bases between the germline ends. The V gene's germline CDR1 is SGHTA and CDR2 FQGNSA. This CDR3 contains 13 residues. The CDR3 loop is CASSLASRGEQFF. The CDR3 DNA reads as TGTGCCAGCAGCTTAGCAAGCCGCGGTGAGCAGTTCTTC.